The 8 T cell receptor beta chains in this list originate from one sample, sequenced in a study of T cell responses to AZD1222 COVID-19 vaccine. Assay used: immunoSEQ multiplex PCR; TCRdb lists only in-frame clones, some missing. The data hold tens of thousands of clones, with about 90% observed a single time. The sequenced sample was peripheral blood, obtained on day 0 of MenACWY control vaccination. The receptors shown here come from an adult in good health.

The rearrangement uses TRBV28 and TRBJ2-2, with TRBD2 as a possible D gene (6 bases). This CDR3 is 16 amino acids long. Per germline, CDR1 MDHEN and CDR2 SYDVKM. The V and J ends lost 8 bases and 3 bases respectively, with 19 bases between them. The CDR3 loop is CASSLAAMGDTGELFF. CDR3 DNA: TGTGCCAGCTCATTAGCGGCTATGGGGGACACCGGGGAGCTGTTTTTT.

The chain combines TRBV28 with TRBJ1-2; 7 nucleotides match TRBD1. Trimming took 6 bases from V and 8 from J; bases not matched to a gene: 15. Germline V lookup: CDR1 MDHEN, CDR2 SYDVKM. The CDR3 extends over 15 amino acids. This chain's CDR3 is CASSPVTGEVFGYTF. The CDR3 bases are TGTGCCAGCAGCCCAGTAACAGGGGAAGTATTCGGCTACACCTTC.

V and J are TRBV19 and TRBJ2-7; 12 bases are a match to TRBD2. CDR1 and CDR2 (germline): LNHDA, SQIVND (reference sequence). The CDR3 extends over 17 amino acids. Trimming cost V 10 bases and J 4 bases; bases outside gene matches: 17. The CDR3 region is CATRGGLAGKGPYEQYF. The CDR3 DNA reads as TGTGCCACCCGTGGAGGACTAGCGGGAAAAGGGCCTTACGAGCAGTACTTC. Complete variable domain (other parts from reference TRBV19 and TRBJ2-7): DGGITQSPKYLFRKEGQNVTLSCEQNLNHDAMYWYRQDPGQGLRLIYYSQIVNDFQKGDIAEGYSVSREKKESFPLTVTSAQKNPTAFYLCATRGGLAGKGPYEQYFGPGTRLTVT.

V is TRBV6-5 and J is TRBJ1-2, with a possible D match to TRBD1 (5 bases). The germline CDR1 and CDR2 sequences are MNHEY and SVGAGI. The CDR3 covers 13 residues. With 5 bases removed from V and 7 bases from J, the gap between germline ends came to 14 bases. The CDR3 DNA is TGTGCCAGCAGTCTTCAGGGTTTCTTTGGCTACACCTTC. This codes for CASSLQGFFGYTF.

This chain connects TRBV5-1 to TRBJ1-3, with 7 bases fitting TRBD1. CDR3 length: 16 residues. The germline gives CDR1 SGHRS, CDR2 YFSETQ. V lost 4 bases, J lost 8 bases, and 15 bases stayed unmatched. The CDR3 coding sequence is TGCGCCAGCAGCCAACGCACAGGGGTTTCGGGCGACACCATATATTTT. This encodes CASSQRTGVSGDTIYF.

The genes are TRBV7-9 and TRBJ2-2, with 8 bases that match TRBD2. The germline V gene encodes CDR1 SEHNR and CDR2 FQNEAQ (reference sequence). The junction had 18 bases not matched to a gene; V was cut back by 5 bases and J by 7 bases. CDR3 length: 18 residues. In nucleotides, the CDR3 is TGTGCCAGCAGCCGTCGTGGAGCGGGAGTTTCGGTGGACGGGGAGCTGTTTTTT. Amino acids: CASSRRGAGVSVDGELFF.

CDR3 in DNA: TGTGCCAGCAGTATCCGGGCCGGGAAAGCAGATACGCAGTATTTT. Its protein product is CASSIRAGKADTQYF. V gene TRBV28 combines with J gene TRBJ2-3; D is perhaps TRBD2 (5 bases). The germline V and J ends were trimmed by 5 bases and 4 bases, with 16 bases remaining between them. Germline loops: CDR1 MDHEN, CDR2 SYDVKM. CDR3 length equals 15 residues.

This clone has a count of ten or more. The rearrangement links TRBV27 to TRBJ2-7; the match to TRBD1 covers 12 bases. Germline-derived CDR1 and CDR2 are MNHEY and SMNVEV (reference sequence). CDR3 length equals 17 residues. Trimming cost V 6 bases and J 0 bases; bases outside gene matches: 9. CDR3 protein: CASSGTGGRSISYEQYF. CDR3 in DNA: TGTGCCAGCAGCGGGACAGGGGGCAGGTCGATCTCCTACGAGCAGTACTTC.